This TCR beta chain stems from a study of blood T cells in healthy people across ages. Study conclusions and caveats: Both naive CD4+ cell counts and diversity were greater in long-lived donors than in aged donors. CMV infection status of these donors was not known. Samples with more naive T cells showed higher observed beta diversity.

This clonotype has ten or more counts. Its specificity is not known. V shed 3 bases and J 9 bases; nucleotides not matched to a gene: 7. The CDR3 covers 13 residues. CDR1 is LGHDT, CDR2 YNNKEL, per germline (reference sequence). Primed by a sample-barcoded 5' primer and a J-beta primer mix, a second PCR proceeded for about 7 to 11 cycles. TCRdb passed the 5' RACE reads through MiXCR, listing each CDR3 protein once. Among about 1 million distinct CDR3 sequences listed, less than 50% were seen once. The V gene is TRBV3-1, the J gene TRBJ1-2; 7 nucleotides match TRBD1. The clonotype comes from a woman aged 60-70 years in good health. The sequencing input was blood. The CDR3 loop is CASSQRQGRSYTF. CDR3 coding DNA: TGTGCCAGCAGCCAGCGACAGGGACGAAGCTACACCTTC. The full variable domain, its missing parts supplied by reference TRBV3-1 and TRBJ1-2, is DTAVSQTPKYLVTQMGNDKSIKCEQNLGHDTMYWYKQDSKKFLKIMFSYNNKELIINETVPNRFSPKSPDKAHLNLHINSLELGDSAVYFCASSQRQGRSYTFGSGTRLTVV.